This TCR beta chain was recovered during a study of T cells after somatic rescue of genetic block. V lost 6 bases to trimming and J lost 4 bases, with 24 bases between them. This CDR3 comprises 18 residues. Germline lookup yields CDR1 MNHEY and CDR2 SMNVEV (reference sequence). Generated by immunoSEQ multiplex PCR, the TCRdb table keeps only in-frame clones and is missing some. The sample consists of tens of thousands of clones, less than 95% of them appearing once. This chain links TRBV27 with TRBJ2-2; a possible D gene is TRBD2 (6 bases). This clonotype originated in a man aged 35-49 years. Sequenced material: peripheral blood mononuclear cells (PBMCs). CDR3 bases: TGTGCCAGCAGGACCCACGGGAGAAGGGGACCAAGCACCGGGGAGCTGTTTTTT. This codes for CASRTHGRRGPSTGELFF.